This T cell receptor beta chain stems from a study of blood T cell repertoires in COVID-19. Study information: Sites across the United States, Italy and Spain contributed samples from acute and convalescent COVID-19. From T cells, B-cell-depleted T cells, or PBMCs came the material, which was cDNA or gDNA.

Authors' processing steps: Nucleated cell counts were estimated from reference gene primer amplification. Clones were sequenced by immunoSEQ multiplex PCR, and TCRdb holds only the in-frame ones, with some missing. The DNA gave D and trimming, while V, J and clone size come from that table. The sample yields fewer than 400,000 clones, about 85% seen once. The sample consisted of peripheral blood. The origin of this receptor is a woman aged 18-29 years with acute or convalescent COVID-19.

For the CDR3, the DNA is TGTGCCAGCAGCTTGGCCGTAGGCACTGGCGGGAATGAAAAACTGTTTTTT. Residues: CASSLAVGTGGNEKLFF. The chain recombines TRBV5-6 with TRBJ1-4; D is ambiguous. The length of the CDR3 is 17 residues. Germline CDR1 SGHDT, CDR2 YYEEEE. V lost 0 bases to trimming and J lost 5 bases, with 17 bases between them.